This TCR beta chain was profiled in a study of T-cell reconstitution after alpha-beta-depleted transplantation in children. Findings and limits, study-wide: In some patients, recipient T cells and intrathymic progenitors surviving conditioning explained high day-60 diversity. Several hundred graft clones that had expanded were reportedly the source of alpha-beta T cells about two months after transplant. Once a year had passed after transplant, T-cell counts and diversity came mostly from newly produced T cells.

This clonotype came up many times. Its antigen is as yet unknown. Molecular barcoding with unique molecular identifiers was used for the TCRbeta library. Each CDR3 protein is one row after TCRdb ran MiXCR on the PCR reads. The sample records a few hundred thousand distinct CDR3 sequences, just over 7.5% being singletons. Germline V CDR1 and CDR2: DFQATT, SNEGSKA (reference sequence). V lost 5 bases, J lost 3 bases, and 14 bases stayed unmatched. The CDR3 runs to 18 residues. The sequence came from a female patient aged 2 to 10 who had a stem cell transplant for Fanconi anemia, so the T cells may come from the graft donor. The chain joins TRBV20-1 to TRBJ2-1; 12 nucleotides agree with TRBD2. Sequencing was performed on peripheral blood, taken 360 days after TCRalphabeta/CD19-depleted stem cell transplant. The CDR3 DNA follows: TGCAGTGCTGGCCAACGGCGGCTACTAGCGGGGGGCTACAATGAGCAGTTCTTC. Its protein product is CSAGQRRLLAGGYNEQFF.